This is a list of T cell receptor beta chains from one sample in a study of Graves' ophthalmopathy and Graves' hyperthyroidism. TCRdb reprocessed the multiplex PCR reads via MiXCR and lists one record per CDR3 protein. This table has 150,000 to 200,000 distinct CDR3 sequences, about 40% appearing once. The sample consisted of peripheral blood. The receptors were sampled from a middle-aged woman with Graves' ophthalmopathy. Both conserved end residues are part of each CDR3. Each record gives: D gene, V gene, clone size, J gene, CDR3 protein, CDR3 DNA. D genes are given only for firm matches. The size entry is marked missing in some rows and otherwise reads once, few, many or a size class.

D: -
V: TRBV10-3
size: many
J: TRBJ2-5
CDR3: CAISEPDRSQETQYF
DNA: TGTGCCATCAGTGAGCCCGACAGGTCCCAAGAGACCCAGTACTTC

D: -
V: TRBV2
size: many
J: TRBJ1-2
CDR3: CASSPVEGYGYTF
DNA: TGTGCCAGCAGTCCGGTTGAGGGGTATGGCTACACCTTC

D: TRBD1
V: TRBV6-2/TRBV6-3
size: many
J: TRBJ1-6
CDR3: CASSYSRRRGVFRSPLHF
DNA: TGTGCCAGCAGTTACTCCCGACGCAGGGGGGTCTTTCGATCACCCCTCCACTTT

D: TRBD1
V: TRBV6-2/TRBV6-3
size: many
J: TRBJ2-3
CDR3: CASSSGDSNTDTQYF
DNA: TGTGCCAGCAGTTCCGGGGACAGTAACACAGATACGCAGTATTTT

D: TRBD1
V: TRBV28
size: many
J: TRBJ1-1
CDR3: CAGSPGDRASFF
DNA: TGTGCCGGCAGTCCGGGGGACAGGGCATCTTTCTTT

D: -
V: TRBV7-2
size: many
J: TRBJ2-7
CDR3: CASSLIRVEQYF
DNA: TGTGCCAGCAGCCTCATCAGGGTCGAGCAGTACTTC

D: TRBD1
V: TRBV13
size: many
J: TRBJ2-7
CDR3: CASSITGGGPLSYEQYF
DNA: TGTGCCAGCAGCATTACAGGGGGCGGCCCCCTCTCCTACGAGCAGTACTTC

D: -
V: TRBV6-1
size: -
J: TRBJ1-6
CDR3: CASSETIRDWGYNSPLHF
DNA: TGTGCCAGCAGTGAAACTATTAGGGATTGGGGGTATAATTCACCCCTCCACTTT

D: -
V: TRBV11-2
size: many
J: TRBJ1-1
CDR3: CASSPTLNTEAFF
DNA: TGTGCCAGCAGCCCGACACTGAACACTGAAGCTTTCTTT

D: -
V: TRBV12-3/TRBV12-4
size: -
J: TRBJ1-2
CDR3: CARKAGLGGYTF
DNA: TGTGCCAGAAAGGCAGGGTTAGGTGGCTACACCTTC

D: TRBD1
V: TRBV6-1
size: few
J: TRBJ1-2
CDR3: CASSGQDGYGYTF
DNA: TGTGCCAGCAGCGGACAGGACGGCTATGGCTACACCTTC

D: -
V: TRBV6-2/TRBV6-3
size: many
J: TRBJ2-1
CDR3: CASSPTGTRNNEQFF
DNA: TGTGCCAGCAGCCCCACCGGGACTCGAAACAATGAGCAGTTCTTC

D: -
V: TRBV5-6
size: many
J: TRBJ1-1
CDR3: CASSPGRGNTEAFF
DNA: TGTGCCAGCAGCCCAGGTCGTGGGAACACTGAAGCTTTCTTT

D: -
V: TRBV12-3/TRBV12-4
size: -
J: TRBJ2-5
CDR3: CASSFLPQQSQYF
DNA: TGTGCCAGCAGTTTTTTACCTCAACAGAGCCAGTACTTC

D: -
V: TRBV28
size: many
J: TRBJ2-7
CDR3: CASCLFRSSYEQYF
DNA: TGTGCCAGTTGCCTTTTTCGGAGTTCCTACGAGCAGTACTTC

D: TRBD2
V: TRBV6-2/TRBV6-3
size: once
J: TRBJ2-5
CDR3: CASSTPRTEGLVGETQYF
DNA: TGTGCCAGCAGTACCCCCCGTACCGAAGGACTAGTTGGCGAGACCCAGTACTTC

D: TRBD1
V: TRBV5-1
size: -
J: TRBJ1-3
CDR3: CASSLSRQGPIGNTIYF
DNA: TGCGCCAGCAGCCTCTCCAGACAGGGACCAATAGGAAACACCATATATTTT

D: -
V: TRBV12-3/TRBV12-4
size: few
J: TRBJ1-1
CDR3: CASTPLWGPNTEAFF
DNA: TGTGCCAGCACCCCCCTCTGGGGACCGAACACTGAAGCTTTCTTT

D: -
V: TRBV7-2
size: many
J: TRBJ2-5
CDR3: CASSSGDSGRETQYF
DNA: TGTGCCAGCAGCTCGGGGGATAGCGGTCGAGAGACCCAGTACTTC

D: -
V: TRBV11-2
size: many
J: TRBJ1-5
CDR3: CASSSQGLDNQPQHF
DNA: TGTGCCAGCAGCTCCCAAGGGTTGGACAATCAGCCCCAGCATTTT

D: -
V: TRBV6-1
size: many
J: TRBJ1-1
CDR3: CASSEDWLGPEAFF
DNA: TGTGCCAGCAGTGAAGATTGGCTAGGACCTGAAGCTTTCTTT

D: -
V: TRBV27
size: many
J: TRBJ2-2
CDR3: CASSLPGRPNTGELFF
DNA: TGTGCCAGCAGTTTACCCGGCAGACCGAACACCGGGGAGCTGTTTTTT

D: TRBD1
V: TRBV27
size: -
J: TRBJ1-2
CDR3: CASSSSTGRNGYTF
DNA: TGTGCCAGCAGTTCCTCGACAGGGAGGAATGGCTACACCTTC

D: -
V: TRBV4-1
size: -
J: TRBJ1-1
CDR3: CASSQPILRDTEAFF
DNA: TGCGCCAGCAGCCAACCCATCCTCAGGGACACTGAAGCTTTCTTT

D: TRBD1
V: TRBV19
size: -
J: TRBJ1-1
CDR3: CASSSTGRTEAFF
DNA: TGTGCCAGTAGTTCGACAGGGCGCACTGAAGCTTTCTTT

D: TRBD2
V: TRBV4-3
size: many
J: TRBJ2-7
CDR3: CASSQEPGLAAYEQYF
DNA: TGCGCCAGCAGCCAGGAACCGGGACTAGCTGCCTACGAGCAGTACTTC

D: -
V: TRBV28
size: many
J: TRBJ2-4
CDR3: CASSLGSLVQYF
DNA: TGTGCCAGCAGTTTAGGTTCACTGGTTCAGTACTTC

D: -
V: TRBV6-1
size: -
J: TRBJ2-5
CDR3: CASRTGRVGQTQYF
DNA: TGTGCCAGCAGGACCGGCAGGGTGGGGCAGACCCAGTACTTC

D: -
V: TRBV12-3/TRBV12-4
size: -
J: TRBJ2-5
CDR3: CASSFWGRRETQYF
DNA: TGTGCCAGCAGTTTTTGGGGGAGGAGGGAGACCCAGTACTTC

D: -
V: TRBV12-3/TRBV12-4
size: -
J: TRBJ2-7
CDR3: CASSPYIRVEQYF
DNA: TGTGCCAGCAGCCCCTACATCCGCGTCGAGCAGTACTTC

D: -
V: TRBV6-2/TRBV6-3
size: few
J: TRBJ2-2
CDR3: CASSYSEEAGELFF
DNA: TGTGCCAGCAGTTACTCGGAGGAAGCCGGGGAGCTGTTTTTT

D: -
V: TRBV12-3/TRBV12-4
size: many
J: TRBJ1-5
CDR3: CASTLGDSNQPQHF
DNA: TGTGCCAGCACCCTTGGGGATAGCAATCAGCCCCAGCATTTT

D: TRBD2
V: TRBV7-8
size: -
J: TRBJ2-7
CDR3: CASSLGLAGNTYEQYF
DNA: TGTGCCAGCAGCTTGGGACTAGCGGGAAACACCTACGAGCAGTACTTC

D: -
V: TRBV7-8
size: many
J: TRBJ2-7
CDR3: CASSPAAEPYEQYF
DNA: TGTGCCAGCAGCCCAGCAGCGGAACCCTACGAGCAGTACTTC

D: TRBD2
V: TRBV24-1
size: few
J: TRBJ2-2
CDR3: CATSSKTGLAASTGELFF
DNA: TGTGCCACAAGTTCCAAAACAGGACTAGCGGCCTCCACCGGGGAGCTGTTTTTT

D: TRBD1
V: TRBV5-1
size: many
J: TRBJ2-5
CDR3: CASSSRDRDQETQYF
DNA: TGCGCCAGCAGCTCAAGGGACAGAGACCAAGAGACCCAGTACTTC

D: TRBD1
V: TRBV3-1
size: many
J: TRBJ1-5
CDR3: CASSRGQGVGPQHF
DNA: TGTGCCAGCAGCCGCGGACAGGGGGTAGGGCCCCAGCATTTT

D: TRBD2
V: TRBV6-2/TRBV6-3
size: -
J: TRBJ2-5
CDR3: CASSYSRLAATQYF
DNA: TGTGCCAGCAGTTACTCGAGACTAGCGGCGACCCAGTACTTC

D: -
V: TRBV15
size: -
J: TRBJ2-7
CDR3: CATSRGGSSSYEQYF
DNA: TGTGCCACCAGCAGAGGCGGGTCCTCCTCCTACGAGCAGTACTTC

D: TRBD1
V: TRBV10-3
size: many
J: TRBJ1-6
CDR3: CAISDGQGGNSPLHF
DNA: TGTGCCATCAGTGATGGACAGGGTGGCAATTCACCCCTCCACTTT

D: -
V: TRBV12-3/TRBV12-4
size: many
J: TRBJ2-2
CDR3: CASSFGQPTGELFF
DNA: TGTGCCAGCAGTTTCGGGCAGCCCACCGGGGAGCTGTTTTTT

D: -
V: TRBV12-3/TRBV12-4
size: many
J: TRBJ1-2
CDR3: CASSPTGGGYGYTF
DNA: TGTGCCAGCAGTCCCACTGGGGGGGGCTATGGCTACACCTTC

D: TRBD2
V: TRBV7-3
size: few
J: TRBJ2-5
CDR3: CASGTSGIATQYF
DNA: TGTGCCAGCGGTACTAGCGGGATAGCGACCCAGTACTTC

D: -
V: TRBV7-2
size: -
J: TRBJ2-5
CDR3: CASSQDGTFQETQYF
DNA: TGTGCCAGCAGCCAAGATGGGACCTTTCAAGAGACCCAGTACTTC

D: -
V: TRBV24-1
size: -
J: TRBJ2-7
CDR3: CATSPQGYEQYF
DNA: TGTGCCACCTCACCCCAGGGTTACGAGCAGTACTTC

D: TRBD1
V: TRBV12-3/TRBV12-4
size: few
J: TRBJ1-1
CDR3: CASRGRTGPMNTEAFF
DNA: TGTGCCAGCAGGGGACGGACAGGGCCCATGAACACTGAAGCTTTCTTT

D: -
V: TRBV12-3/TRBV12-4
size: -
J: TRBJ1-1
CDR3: CASSFKGANTEAFF
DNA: TGTGCCAGCAGTTTCAAGGGCGCGAACACTGAAGCTTTCTTT

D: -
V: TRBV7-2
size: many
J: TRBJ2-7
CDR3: CASSGRAAGAYEQYF
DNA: TGTGCCAGCAGCGGACGAGCGGCTGGGGCATACGAGCAGTACTTC

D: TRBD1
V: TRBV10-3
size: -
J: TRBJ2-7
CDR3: CAIRPGTGVYEQYF
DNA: TGTGCCATCAGGCCCGGGACAGGGGTCTACGAGCAGTACTTC

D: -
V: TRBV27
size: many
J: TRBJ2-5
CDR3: CASSSIRGSETQYF
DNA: TGTGCCAGCAGTTCCATCAGGGGTTCTGAGACCCAGTACTTC

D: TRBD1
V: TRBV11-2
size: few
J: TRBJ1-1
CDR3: CASSSLRDRSSGTEAFF
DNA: TGTGCCAGCAGCAGCCTCCGGGACAGGAGTAGTGGCACTGAAGCTTTCTTT

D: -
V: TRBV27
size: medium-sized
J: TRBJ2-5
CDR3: CASSRQETQYF
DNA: TGTGCCAGCAGTCGCCAAGAGACCCAGTACTTC

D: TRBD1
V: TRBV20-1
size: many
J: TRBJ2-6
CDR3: CSAPTGRGANVLTF
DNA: TGCAGTGCCCCGACAGGGCGAGGGGCCAACGTCCTGACTTTC

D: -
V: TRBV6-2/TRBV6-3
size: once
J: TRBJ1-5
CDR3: CASSYGQTAQPQHF
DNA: TGTGCCAGCAGTTACGGCCAGACGGCTCAGCCCCAGCATTTT

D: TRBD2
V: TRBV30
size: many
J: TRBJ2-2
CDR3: CAWSVLAGVDTGELFF
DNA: TGTGCCTGGAGTGTACTGGCGGGAGTTGACACCGGGGAGCTGTTTTTT

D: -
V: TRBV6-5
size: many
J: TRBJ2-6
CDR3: CASSTPRSGANVLTF
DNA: TGTGCCAGCAGCACGCCCCGCTCTGGGGCCAACGTCCTGACTTTC

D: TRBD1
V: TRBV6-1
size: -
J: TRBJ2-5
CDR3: CASRRGQGLGETQYF
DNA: TGTGCCAGCAGGAGAGGACAGGGGTTAGGAGAGACCCAGTACTTC

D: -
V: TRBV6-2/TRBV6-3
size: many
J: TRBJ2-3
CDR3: CASTRLAGDDTQYF
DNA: TGTGCCAGCACACGCCTCGCAGGGGACGATACGCAGTATTTT

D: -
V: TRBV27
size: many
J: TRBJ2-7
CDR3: CASSRRGDEQYF
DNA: TGTGCCAGCAGTCGCCGGGGCGACGAGCAGTACTTC